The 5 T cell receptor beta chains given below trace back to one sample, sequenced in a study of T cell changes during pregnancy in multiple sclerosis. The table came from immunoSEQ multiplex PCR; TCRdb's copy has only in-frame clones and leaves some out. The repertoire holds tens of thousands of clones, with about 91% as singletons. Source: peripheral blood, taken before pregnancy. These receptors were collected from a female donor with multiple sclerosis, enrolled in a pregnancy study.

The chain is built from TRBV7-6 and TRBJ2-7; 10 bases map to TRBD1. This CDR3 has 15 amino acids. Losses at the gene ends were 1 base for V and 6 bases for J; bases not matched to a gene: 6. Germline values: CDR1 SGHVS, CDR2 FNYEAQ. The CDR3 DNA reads TGTGCCAGCAGCTTAGGCGCGACAGGGGGCGGCGAGCAGTACTTC. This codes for CASSLGATGGGEQYF. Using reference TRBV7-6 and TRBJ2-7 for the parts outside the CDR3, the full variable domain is GAGVSQSPRYKVTKRGQDVALRCDPISGHVSLYWYRQALGQGPEFLTYFNYEAQQDKSGLPNDRFSAERPEGSISTLTIQRTEQRDSAMYRCASSLGATGGGEQYFGPGTRLTVT.

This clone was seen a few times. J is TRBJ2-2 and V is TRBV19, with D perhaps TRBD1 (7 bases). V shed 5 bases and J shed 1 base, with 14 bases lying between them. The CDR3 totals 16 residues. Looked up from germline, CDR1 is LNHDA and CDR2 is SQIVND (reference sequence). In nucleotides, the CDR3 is TGTGCCAGTAGTCGGTCAGGGGGGCGGAACACCGGGGAGCTGTTTTTT. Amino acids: CASSRSGGRNTGELFF.

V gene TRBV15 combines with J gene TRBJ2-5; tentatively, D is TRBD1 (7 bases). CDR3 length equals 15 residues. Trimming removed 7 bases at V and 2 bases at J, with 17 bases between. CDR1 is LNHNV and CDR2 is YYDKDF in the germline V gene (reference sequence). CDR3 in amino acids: CATTEGARGQETQYF. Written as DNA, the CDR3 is TGTGCCACCACGGAGGGGGCTAGAGGGCAAGAGACCCAGTACTTC.

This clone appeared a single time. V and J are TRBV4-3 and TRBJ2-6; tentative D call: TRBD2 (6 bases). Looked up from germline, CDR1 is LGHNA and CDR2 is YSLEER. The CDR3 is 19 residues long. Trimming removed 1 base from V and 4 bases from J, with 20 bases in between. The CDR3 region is CASSQVVGGPGSGANVLTF. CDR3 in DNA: TGCGCCAGCAGCCAAGTTGTGGGAGGCCCCGGGTCGGGGGCCAACGTCCTGACTTTC.

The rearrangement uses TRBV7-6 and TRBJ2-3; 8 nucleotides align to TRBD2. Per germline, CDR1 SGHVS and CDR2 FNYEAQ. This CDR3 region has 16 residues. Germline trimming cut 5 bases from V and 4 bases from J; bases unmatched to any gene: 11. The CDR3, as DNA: TGTGCCAGCAGCCCGGGGGCGCGGGGGGCAGCAGATACGCAGTATTTT. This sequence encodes CASSPGARGAADTQYF.